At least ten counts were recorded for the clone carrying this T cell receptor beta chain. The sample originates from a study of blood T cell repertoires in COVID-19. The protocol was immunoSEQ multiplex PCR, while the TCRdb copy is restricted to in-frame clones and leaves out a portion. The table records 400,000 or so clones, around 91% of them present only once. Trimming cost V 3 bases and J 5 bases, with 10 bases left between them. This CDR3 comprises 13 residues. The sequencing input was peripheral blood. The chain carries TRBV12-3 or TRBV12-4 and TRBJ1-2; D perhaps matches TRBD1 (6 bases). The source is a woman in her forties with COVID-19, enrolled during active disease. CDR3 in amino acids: CASSFARGYGYTF. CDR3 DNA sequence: TGTGCCAGCAGTTTTGCCAGGGGTTATGGCTACACCTTC.